This T cell receptor (beta chain) emerged from a study of blood T cell repertoires in COVID-19. About the research overall: COVID-19 samples, acute and convalescent, were from the United States, Italy and Spain. From T cells, B-cell-depleted T cells, or PBMCs came the material, which was cDNA or gDNA.

This table comes from immunoSEQ multiplex PCR, and its TCRdb copy is limited to in-frame clones, with some not included. The profile shows some 230,000 clones, around 82% of them singletons. The CDR3 has 13 amino acids. Trimming left V 4 bases short and J 4 bases short, with 11 bases between. Germline V gives CDR1 MNHEY, CDR2 SMNVEV (reference sequence). This clonotype was sampled from a woman between 25 and 40 years old who had recovered from COVID-19. The J gene is TRBJ2-7, the V gene TRBV27, with a tentative D call TRBD2 (6 bases). Sample: peripheral blood. The CDR3 spells CASSSGGSYEQYF. Written as DNA, the CDR3 is TGTGCCAGCAGTTCCGGGGGAAGTTACGAGCAGTACTTC.